The 4 T cell receptor beta chains below come from one sample, sequenced in a study of blood T cell repertoires in COVID-19. Here immunoSEQ multiplex PCR was the method, and the copy in TCRdb shows in-frame clones only, minus some. The repertoire holds about 170,000 clones, about four fifths seen once, with around 2.7% in the top ten. The sample taken for sequencing was peripheral blood. The receptors shown here come from a woman aged 80 or over with COVID-19, enrolled during active disease.

The CDR3 spells CASRGTGHSGANVLTF. The CDR3 DNA reads as TGCGCCAGCAGGGGGACAGGACACTCTGGGGCCAACGTCCTGACTTTC. The chain couples TRBV5-1 to TRBJ2-6, with TRBD1 matching over 8 bases. The germline V gene encodes CDR1 SGHRS and CDR2 YFSETQ. Unmatched junction bases numbered 4, after V lost 5 bases and J lost 0 bases. This CDR3 contains 16 residues.

The chain combines TRBV18 with TRBJ1-1, with D possibly TRBD1 on 5 matching bases. This CDR3 contains 16 residues. The V gene's germline CDR1 is KGHSH and CDR2 LQKENI. V lost 3 bases and J lost 1, with 15 bases in between. CDR3 protein: CASSPNQPGQNTEAFF. The CDR3 nucleotides read TGTGCCAGCTCACCCAACCAACCAGGGCAGAACACTGAAGCTTTCTTT.

The rearrangement links TRBV5-1 to TRBJ1-1, with D possibly being TRBD1 (5 bases). The CDR3 extends over 14 amino acids. Trimming took off 5 bases at V and 3 bases at J, with 14 bases between the two ends. Germline V gene data show CDR1 as SGHRS and CDR2 as YFSETQ. CDR3 bases: TGCGCCAGCAGTCTGGTGTGGGACTACACTGAAGCTTTCTTT. Translation gives CASSLVWDYTEAFF.

This chain uses TRBV19 with TRBJ2-7; D perhaps matches TRBD2 (6 bases). This CDR3 is built from 12 residues. V gave up 4 bases and J gave up 6 bases, with 10 bases separating them. Germline assignment: CDR1 LNHDA and CDR2 SQIVND (reference sequence). CDR3 sequence: CASSTLTSEQYF. CDR3 DNA sequence: TGTGCCAGTAGTACGTTGACTAGCGAGCAGTACTTC.